The 6 T cell receptor beta chains below all came from one sample that was sequenced in a study of T cells in Graves' hyperthyroidism and ophthalmopathy. There were TCR beta CDR3 regions amplified from RNA transcripts. The primer set for the first-round RT-PCR of the TCR CDR3 was HTBI. TCRdb analysed the multiplex PCR reads with MiXCR anew, one entry per CDR3 protein. The repertoire consists of 350,000 or so distinct CDR3 sequences, with roughly 18% occurring once and the leading ten covering roughly 16%. The sequenced material came from blood. These receptors all come from a woman between 40 and 55 years old with Graves' ophthalmopathy.

Ten or more counts support this clonotype. The chain recombines TRBV13 with TRBJ2-7; TRBD1 matches at 8 bases. The junction had 9 bases not matched to a gene; V was cut back by 2 bases and J by 0 bases. The CDR3 extends over 17 amino acids. Per the germline V gene, CDR1 is PRHDT and CDR2 is FYEKMQ (reference sequence). CDR3 nucleotides: TGTGCCAGCAGCTTACGTTCCGGGCAGGGGGCCTCCTACGAGCAGTACTTC. Protein: CASSLRSGQGASYEQYF.

The chain couples TRBV7-9 to TRBJ2-5, with D tentatively TRBD1 (6 bases). V lost 5 bases to trimming and J lost 5 bases, with 12 bases between them. There are 13 residues in the CDR3. The germline CDR1 and CDR2 sequences are SEHNR and FQNEAQ (reference sequence). This chain's CDR3 is CASSGTGLETQYF. In nucleotides, the CDR3 is TGTGCCAGCAGCGGAACAGGGTTGGAGACCCAGTACTTC.

This chain uses TRBV28 with TRBJ1-2; 9 positions agree with TRBD1. Unmatched junction bases numbered 5, after V lost 3 bases and J lost 6 bases. Germline V gives CDR1 MDHEN, CDR2 SYDVKM. The CDR3 loop spans 14 amino acids. The CDR3 spells CASSFGTGTDGYTF. CDR3 nucleotides: TGTGCCAGCAGTTTCGGGACAGGGACGGATGGCTACACCTTC.

The chain has TRBV7-2 and TRBJ1-6; D is undetermined. This CDR3 is 14 amino acids long. Per germline, CDR1 SGHTA and CDR2 FQGNSA. The germline V and J ends were trimmed by 1 base and 6 bases, with 7 bases remaining between them. In DNA, the CDR3 is TGTGCCAGCAGCTTAGGAGGGCGTAATTCACCCCTCCACTTT. Encoded protein: CASSLGGRNSPLHF.

The V call is TRBV6-1, the J call TRBJ1-2, with D hard to call. CDR3 length: 13 residues. Germline V gene data show CDR1 as MNHNS and CDR2 as SASEGT. The V and J ends lost 10 bases and 2 bases respectively, with 14 bases between them. CDR3 region: CATYSQYNYGYTF. The DNA of the CDR3 is TGTGCCACCTATAGTCAGTACAACTATGGCTACACCTTC.

There are many counts of this clonotype. The J gene is TRBJ1-2, the V gene TRBV19; TRBD1 matches 9 bases. The CDR3 length is 16 residues. V gave up 5 bases and J gave up 8 bases; unmatched junction bases: 15. The germline gives CDR1 LNHDA, CDR2 SQIVND (reference sequence). The CDR3 nucleotides are TGTGCCAGTAGTTCCCCCGGGACAGGGACCGTCAGAGGCTACACCTTC. Its translation: CASSSPGTGTVRGYTF.